This T cell receptor beta chain was sequenced during a study of blood T cells in healthy people across ages. About this clonotype itself: Its antigen is not known.

General study results and limits: PBMCs went unsorted, and a conclusive naive versus antigen-experienced comparison was therefore prevented.

A sample-barcoded 5' primer and a J-beta primer mix were used in a second PCR of roughly 7 to 11 cycles. The template-switch adaptor, which had 12 random nucleotides, put a tag on each cDNA molecule. TCRdb re-analysed the 5' RACE reads in MiXCR, keeping a single row per CDR3 protein. The profile covers 800,000 or so distinct CDR3 sequences, with 20% to 25% appearing a single time and around 3.6% taken by the ten largest. Germline V CDR1 and CDR2: SEHNR, FQNEAQ (reference sequence). CDR3 length: 18 residues. J lost 1 base, V lost 2 bases, and 10 bases had no gene match. The same sample was also studied in work on T cells of mothers and their children.

The chain recombines TRBV7-9 with TRBJ2-3; 9 bases match TRBD2. The sequence derives from a boy younger than 18 in good health. Material: blood. CDR3 sequence: CASSLPPRLAGRTDTQYF. CDR3 DNA: TGTGCCAGCAGCTTACCCCCGAGGCTAGCGGGGCGCACAGATACGCAGTATTTT.